The clone carrying this T cell receptor beta chain has ten or more counts. Its antigen is not identified. No patient received treatment before thyroid surgery. J gave up 3 bases and V 5 bases, and 6 bases lay outside the gene matches. The CDR3 consists of 15 residues. Per germline, CDR1 MNHNS and CDR2 SASEGT. In the source study's methods: CDR3 was compared across clinicopathological groups, and the resulting differences were used to build a distant-metastasis classifier for papillary thyroid cancer. TCRdb re-analyzed the PCR reads through MiXCR. In this record, the V and J calls reflect TCRdb's handling and not the investigators' own analysis. The sample lists 23,000 or so clones; about 28% were seen once. This specimen comes from a study of metastatic and nonmetastatic thyroid tumors. Across the whole study: Samples came from malignant and benign thyroid patients, and repertoires were compared across blood and tumor or nodule tissue. Study results and limitations: It was reportedly found that TCR beta diversity was significantly higher in malignant thyroid tumors than in benign nodules, a difference seen in both blood and tumor samples.

This chain connects TRBV6-1 to TRBJ2-1, with 8 bases fitting TRBD1. The sequence derives from a male donor with papillary thyroid cancer or a benign thyroid nodule (not recorded which). Some clones in this sample may be carry-over from other donors' samples. The specimen sequenced was tumor tissue. In DNA form, the CDR3 reads TGTGCCAGCAGTCGACAGGGGCAAGGCTACAATGAGCAGTTCTTC. Translation gives CASSRQGQGYNEQFF.